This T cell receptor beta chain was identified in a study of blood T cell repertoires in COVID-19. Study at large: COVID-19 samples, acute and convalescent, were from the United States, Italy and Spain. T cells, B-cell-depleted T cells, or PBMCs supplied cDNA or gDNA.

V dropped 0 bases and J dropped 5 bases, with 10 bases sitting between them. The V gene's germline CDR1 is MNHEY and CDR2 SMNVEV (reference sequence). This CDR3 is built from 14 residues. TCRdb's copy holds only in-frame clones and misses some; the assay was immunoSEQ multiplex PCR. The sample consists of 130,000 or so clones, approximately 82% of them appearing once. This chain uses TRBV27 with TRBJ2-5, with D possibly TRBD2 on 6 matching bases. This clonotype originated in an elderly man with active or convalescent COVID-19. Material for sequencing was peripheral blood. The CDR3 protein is CASSLSGGAETQYF. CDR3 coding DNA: TGTGCCAGCAGTTTATCAGGAGGGGCGGAGACCCAGTACTTC.